This entry lists 25 T cell receptor beta chains sequenced from one sample in a study of shared clonotypes between healthy human individuals. TCRdb's table, derived via immunoSEQ multiplex PCR, lists solely in-frame clones and lacks some. In the table there are approximately 1.5 million clones, roughly 98.5% of which are singletons. The sample was naive CD4+ T cells sorted from blood. The subset is: CD45RA+ positively selected. All receptors come from a man between 25 and 39 years old in good health.

V gene TRBV7-9 combines with J gene TRBJ2-1, with TRBD2 matching 7 bases. Unmatched junction bases numbered 11, after V lost 4 bases and J lost 2 bases. CDR3 size: 17 residues. Germline V gene data show CDR1 as SEHNR and CDR2 as FQNEAQ (reference sequence). Written as DNA, the CDR3 is TGTGCCAGCAGCTCAACCACCGGGACTACGCCCTACAATGAGCAGTTCTTC. Translation gives CASSSTTGTTPYNEQFF.

Note on this clone: In the same sample, other DNA sequences code for this CDR3. The rearrangement uses TRBV18 and TRBJ2-7; TRBD2 is a possible D gene (5 bases). The V and J ends lost 3 bases and 4 bases respectively, with 10 bases between them. This CDR3 contains 13 residues. Per germline, CDR1 KGHSH and CDR2 LQKENI. CDR3: CASSPNPGYEQYF. CDR3 DNA sequence: TGTGCCAGCTCACCTAACCCGGGGTACGAGCAGTACTTC.

This clone was recorded once. This chain uses TRBV18 with TRBJ2-1; 12 bases map to TRBD2. Losses at the gene ends were 0 bases for V and 7 bases for J; bases not matched to a gene: 4. The germline V gene has CDR1 KGHSH and CDR2 LQKENI. The CDR3 covers 16 residues. CDR3 sequence (DNA): TGTGCCAGCTCACCACCCCCCACTAGCGGGAGGAATGAGCAGTTCTTC. Translated, it gives CASSPPPTSGRNEQFF.

The chain uses TRBV6-4 and TRBJ2-6; D uncertain. The V and J ends lost 0 bases and 0 bases respectively, with 3 bases between them. Germline values: CDR1 MRHNA, CDR2 SNTAGT. This CDR3 spans 15 amino acids. CDR3 sequence: CASSDSSSGANVLTF. As DNA, the CDR3 is TGTGCCAGCAGTGACTCGAGCTCTGGGGCCAACGTCCTGACTTTC.

V usage is TRBV19 and J usage is TRBJ2-1; tentative D call: TRBD2 (5 bases). V lost 3 bases to trimming and J lost 6 bases, with 12 bases between them. Germline V gene data show CDR1 as LNHDA and CDR2 as SQIVND (reference sequence). The CDR3 length is 14 residues. The DNA of the CDR3 is TGTGCCAGTAGTATGCGAGGACTGCCCAATGAGCAGTTCTTC. Encoded protein: CASSMRGLPNEQFF. Using reference TRBV19 and TRBJ2-1 for the parts outside the CDR3, the full variable domain is DGGITQSPKYLFRKEGQNVTLSCEQNLNHDAMYWYRQDPGQGLRLIYYSQIVNDFQKGDIAEGYSVSREKKESFPLTVTSAQKNPTAFYLCASSMRGLPNEQFFGPGTRLTVL.

The chain couples TRBV14 to TRBJ2-7; the D is unclear. The CDR3 sequence is 15 residues long. The V end lost 4 bases, the J end lost 3 bases, and 16 bases lay between the germline ends. The germline V gene has CDR1 SGHDN and CDR2 FVKESK. The CDR3 DNA reads as TGTGCCAGCAGCCTTAGTCGGTGGTCTCTCTACGAGCAGTACTTC. Encoded protein: CASSLSRWSLYEQYF.

The chain combines TRBV6-6 with TRBJ1-3, with TRBD1 matching 7 bases. CDR1 is MNHNY, CDR2 SVGAGI, per germline (reference sequence). The CDR3 runs 13 residues. With V trimmed by 7 bases and J by 7 bases, 7 bases remained unmatched. This CDR3 is CASTPRGENTIYF. DNA of the CDR3: TGTGCCAGCACTCCCAGGGGGGAGAACACCATATATTTT.

The chain uses TRBV7-9 and TRBJ2-3; the D gene is possibly TRBD1 (8 bases). The CDR3 totals 15 residues. In germline, CDR1 is SEHNR, CDR2 FQNEAQ (reference sequence). V was clipped by 6 bases and J by 1 base, with 14 bases between them. The CDR3 reads CASSQQGGRTDTQYF. In nucleotides, the CDR3 is TGTGCCAGCAGTCAACAGGGGGGGCGCACAGATACGCAGTATTTT.

CDR3 sequence: CASSPWGQDTQYF. The CDR3 nucleotides read TGTGCCAGCAGCCCTTGGGGGCAAGATACGCAGTATTTT. The chain carries TRBV25-1 and TRBJ2-3, with TRBD1 as a possible D gene (6 bases). This CDR3 is built from 13 residues. V lost 6 bases and J 5 bases, leaving 12 bases between the germline ends. Germline CDR1 reads MGHDK; CDR2 reads SYGVNS.

CDR3 region: CAWSVPGRKNTEAFF. The CDR3 nucleotides read TGTGCCTGGAGTGTCCCCGGACGTAAGAACACTGAAGCTTTCTTT. This sequence joins TRBV30 and TRBJ1-1; D unresolved. The germline CDR1 and CDR2 sequences are GTSNPN and SVGIG (reference sequence). The CDR3 is 15 amino acids. Trimming cost V 0 bases and J 1 base, with 12 bases left between them.

The chain recombines TRBV28 with TRBJ1-2, with D unclear. The CDR3 is 15 amino acids. Trimming stripped 6 bases from V and 3 bases from J, with 17 bases between. Germline CDR1 MDHEN, CDR2 SYDVKM. The CDR3 spells CASSSPSGGHYGYTF. CDR3 nucleotides: TGTGCCAGCAGCTCTCCGTCGGGTGGGCACTATGGCTACACCTTC.

The rearrangement uses TRBV6-5 and TRBJ2-3; D ambiguous. This CDR3 region has 16 residues. V was clipped by 2 bases and J by 0 bases, with 12 bases between them. Germline-derived CDR1 and CDR2 are MNHEY and SVGAGI. In DNA, the CDR3 is TGTGCCAGCAGTTACAGGGCGTCGGCCAGCACAGATACGCAGTATTTT. Translation gives CASSYRASASTDTQYF.

The chain links TRBV18 to TRBJ2-7; tentative D call: TRBD1 (5 bases). The germline V and J ends were trimmed by 0 bases and 7 bases, with 10 bases remaining between them. This CDR3 region has 13 residues. Germline loops: CDR1 KGHSH, CDR2 LQKENI. The CDR3 loop is CASSPPGLEEQYF. CDR3 in DNA: TGTGCCAGCTCACCACCGGGGCTCGAGGAGCAGTACTTC.

The V gene is TRBV5-1, the J gene TRBJ2-2; the match to TRBD1 covers 9 bases. Trimming took 0 bases from V and 0 from J; bases not matched to a gene: 3. Germline V gene lookup returns CDR1 SGHRS and CDR2 YFSETQ. This CDR3 is 17 amino acids long. The CDR3: CASSLDRGLANTGELFF. In nucleotides, the CDR3 is TGCGCCAGCAGCTTGGACAGGGGGCTCGCGAACACCGGGGAGCTGTTTTTT.

The gene calls are TRBV9 and TRBJ2-1; D perhaps matches TRBD1 (5 bases). V was cut by 3 bases and J by 5 bases, with 12 bases left in between. Looked up from germline, CDR1 is SGDLS and CDR2 is YYNGEE. The length of the CDR3 is 14 residues. The CDR3: CASSERQYNNEQFF. The CDR3 nucleotides are TGTGCCAGCAGCGAAAGACAGTATAACAATGAGCAGTTCTTC.

Here the CDR3 reads CASSPGQRPSYEQYF. The CDR3 DNA sequence: TGTGCCAGCAGCCCCGGACAGAGACCAAGCTACGAGCAGTACTTC. The V gene is TRBV9, the J gene TRBJ2-7; D is possibly TRBD1 (6 bases). Per germline, CDR1 SGDLS and CDR2 YYNGEE. Deletions cut 4 bases from V and 3 bases from J, with 17 bases between. The CDR3 consists of 15 residues.

The chain joins TRBV19 to TRBJ1-5; D is ambiguous. CDR3 length: 13 residues. Germline values: CDR1 LNHDA, CDR2 SQIVND (reference sequence). Trimming removed 6 bases at V and 6 bases at J, with 12 bases between. The chain's CDR3 is CASSQVGVQPQHF. The CDR3 bases are TGTGCCAGTAGCCAGGTCGGAGTTCAGCCCCAGCATTTT. Variable domain in full (rest from reference TRBV19 and TRBJ1-5): DGGITQSPKYLFRKEGQNVTLSCEQNLNHDAMYWYRQDPGQGLRLIYYSQIVNDFQKGDIAEGYSVSREKKESFPLTVTSAQKNPTAFYLCASSQVGVQPQHFGDGTRLSIL.

CDR3 in amino acids: CASSDTGVSSEQYF. In DNA form, the CDR3 reads TGCGCCAGCAGTGACACAGGGGTTTCTTCCGAGCAGTACTTC. This sequence joins TRBV10-1 and TRBJ2-7; TRBD1 aligns across 7 bases. The CDR3 runs to 14 residues. CDR1 is WNHNN, CDR2 SYGVQD, per germline (reference sequence). Losses at the gene ends were 3 bases for V and 6 bases for J; bases not matched to a gene: 8.

This chain joins TRBV5-1 and TRBJ1-5; the match to TRBD1 covers 7 bases. The length of the CDR3 is 16 residues. V shed 4 bases and J 7 bases; nucleotides not matched to a gene: 14. Germline assignment: CDR1 SGHRS and CDR2 YFSETQ. This chain's CDR3 is CASSRDPRTGDQPQHF. The CDR3 DNA follows: TGCGCCAGCAGCCGAGACCCCAGAACAGGGGACCAGCCCCAGCATTTT.

The chain recombines TRBV11-2 with TRBJ2-3; 7 nucleotides line up with TRBD1. Germline lookup yields CDR1 SGHAT and CDR2 FQNNGV. CDR3 length: 15 amino acids. Germline trimming cut 5 bases from V and 3 bases from J; bases unmatched to any gene: 8. The CDR3 bases are TGTGCCAGCAGCAGACGACAGGGAGTGACAGATACGCAGTATTTT. Translation gives CASSRRQGVTDTQYF.

J is TRBJ2-7 and V is TRBV28; 8 bases agree with TRBD2. Germline values: CDR1 MDHEN, CDR2 SYDVKM. Trimming cost V 6 bases and J 2 bases; bases outside gene matches: 9. There are 15 residues in the CDR3. CDR3 region: CASSPPLADTYEQYF. In nucleotides, the CDR3 is TGTGCCAGCAGCCCCCCACTAGCGGATACCTACGAGCAGTACTTC. Supplemented by reference TRBV28 and TRBJ2-7, the full variable domain reads DVKVTQSSRYLVKRTGEKVFLECVQDMDHENMFWYRQDPGLGLRLIYFSYDVKMKEKGDIPEGYSVSREKKERFSLILESASTNQTSMYLCASSPPLADTYEQYFGPGTRLTVT.

The rearrangement joins TRBV15 to TRBJ1-2; maybe TRBD1 (6 bases). The CDR3 covers 13 residues. The ends were cut back, 0 bases at V and 6 bases at J, with 8 bases in the middle. From germline, CDR1 is LNHNV and CDR2 YYDKDF (reference sequence). CDR3 bases: TGTGCCACCAGCAGAGACCCAGGGGATGGCTACACCTTC. As protein: CATSRDPGDGYTF.

V and J are TRBV5-4 and TRBJ2-3; D not resolved. Germline V gene data show CDR1 as SGHNT and CDR2 as YYREEE (reference sequence). V lost 4 bases and J 1 base, leaving 10 bases between the germline ends. The CDR3 loop spans 14 amino acids. The CDR3 sequence: CASSQTRRTDTQYF. In DNA, the CDR3 is TGTGCCAGCAGCCAGACGCGGCGCACAGATACGCAGTATTTT.

CDR3 sequence: CASSHGGRLAYNEQFF. The CDR3 region has the DNA TGTGCCAGCAGCCACGGCGGGAGGTTAGCCTACAATGAGCAGTTCTTC. This chain joins TRBV14 and TRBJ2-1; 8 positions agree with TRBD2. Germline-derived CDR1 and CDR2 are SGHDN and FVKESK. The junction had 6 bases not matched to a gene; V was cut back by 3 bases and J by 2 bases. The CDR3 totals 16 residues.

The J gene is TRBJ2-3, the V gene TRBV18; D may be TRBD2 (6 bases). Germline CDR1 reads KGHSH; CDR2 reads LQKENI. Trimming left V 0 bases short and J 6 bases short, with 16 bases between. This CDR3 has 16 amino acids. CDR3 in DNA: TGTGCCAGCTCACCACCGAGGAGGGGAATAGGGGATACGCAGTATTTT. Amino acid sequence: CASSPPRRGIGDTQYF. Based on the CDR3 plus reference TRBV18 and TRBJ2-3, the full variable domain is NAGVMQNPRHLVRRRGQEARLRCSPMKGHSHVYWYRQLPEEGLKFMVYLQKENIIDESGMPKERFSAEFPKEGPSILRIQQVVRGDSAAYFCASSPPRRGIGDTQYFGPGTRLTVL.